The 8 T cell receptor beta chains below all came from one sample that was sequenced in a study of CXCR3-negative and CXCR3-positive naive CD8 T cells. The study's findings and limits: A higher hydrophobicity marked the TRB CDR3s of CXCR3-positive naive cells versus CXCR3-negative naive cells.

UMI-labeled 5' RACE yielded the TRB cDNA libraries. TCRdb re-called the 5' RACE reads and catalogs CDR3 proteins one per entry, DNA excluded. The repertoire table contains roughly 7,200 distinct CDR3 sequences. The antigens these receptors bind are not known. Sequenced material: naive CXCR3+ CD8+ T cells from blood. This sample's subset: CD45RO-CCR7+CD27+CD95- naive CD8+ T cells expressing CXCR3 (TNR3+). Every receptor here comes from a human donor in good health. Some clones in this sample may be carry-over from other donors' samples.

Judged by frequency, this clonotype is medium-sized. The chain is built from TRBV29-1 and TRBJ2-1; TCRdb's D gene call, TRBD1, goes unchecked for lack of DNA. The CDR3 runs to 13 residues. The germline V gene encodes CDR1 SQVTM and CDR2 ANQGSEA. CDR3 region: CSVEFTLGNEQFF.

By frequency, this clonotype is medium-sized (0.01 to 0.1%). The V and J genes are TRBV29-1 and TRBJ2-3; with no DNA, the TCRdb D assignment of TRBD1 cannot be verified. This CDR3 has 14 residues. The germline V gene encodes CDR1 SQVTM and CDR2 ANQGSEA. The CDR3 spells CSVDGRTGLDTQYF.

By frequency, this clonotype registers medium-sized (0.01 to 0.1%). The chain has TRBV18 and TRBJ2-5. The CDR3 extends over 13 amino acids. CDR1 KGHSH and CDR2 LQKENI come from the germline V gene. This CDR3 is CASSRYSSETQYF.

This clonotype is called medium-sized based on its frequency. V gene TRBV20-1 combines with J gene TRBJ2-7; the TCRdb call, TRBD1, lacks DNA for checking. This CDR3 has 14 amino acids. Germline CDR1 and CDR2: DFQATT and SNEGSKA (reference sequence). CDR3 sequence: CSARGMDSSYEQYF.

This clonotype is classed as medium-sized (0.01 to 0.1%) by frequency. This sequence joins TRBV9 and TRBJ1-2; TCRdb returns TRBD1, unconfirmable since there is no DNA. The CDR3 has 15 residues. Germline assignment: CDR1 SGDLS and CDR2 YYNGEE. This CDR3 is CASSVRQALDYGYTF.

Frequency places this clonotype as medium-sized (0.01 to 0.1%). The V gene is TRBV28, the J gene TRBJ2-1; with no DNA, the TCRdb D assignment of TRBD1 cannot be verified. CDR3 size: 14 residues. The germline V gene has CDR1 MDHEN and CDR2 SYDVKM. The CDR3 reads CASGGRGSYNEQFF.

This sequence joins TRBV25-1 and TRBJ2-1. The CDR3 contains 14 residues. Germline V CDR1 and CDR2: MGHDK, SYGVNS. CDR3 region: CASSVMTQYNEQFF.

This sequence joins TRBV10-3 and TRBJ2-3; TCRdb lists TRBD2, though no DNA is available to test this call. CDR1 is ENHRY and CDR2 is SYGVKD in the germline V gene. There are 19 residues in the CDR3. CDR3 amino acids: CAISDPRREFEGGSDTQYF.